What follows describes a single T cell receptor (beta chain). Its antigen is unknown. Ophthalmopathy patients all had a Clinical Activity Score of at least 3, a NOSPECS grade of at least 4 and disease under 3 months old. Extraction of PBMCs used roughly 10 ml of fresh peripheral blood. This sample was included in a study of T cells in Graves' hyperthyroidism and ophthalmopathy. The V end lost 8 bases, the J end lost 7 bases, and 15 bases lay between the germline ends. The germline V gene has CDR1 MNHNS and CDR2 SASEGT. CDR3 size: 12 residues. General observations from the study: Clonotypes that were expanded in thyroid above 0.001 mostly appeared in blood too. Before onset, ophthalmopathy was predicted by the model a median around 6 months earlier.

TCR beta CDR3 sequences were amplified from RNA transcripts. A first-round RT-PCR of the TCR CDR3 used the HTBI primer set. TCRdb reprocessed the multiplex PCR reads via MiXCR and lists one record per CDR3 protein. This sample has around 520,000 distinct CDR3 sequences, with approximately 24% found just once. The source of this sequence is a woman in her twenties or thirties with Graves' ophthalmopathy. Sample: blood. The chain carries TRBV6-1 and TRBJ2-7; possibly TRBD2 for D (6 bases). DNA of the CDR3: TGTGCCAGCGCGTCGGGGGTTTCAGAGCAGTACTTC. Its protein product is CASASGVSEQYF.